The source of this TCR beta chain is a study of T-cell memory formation after mild COVID-19. About the research overall: For the most part, TCR clusters were specific to one donor.

Each CDR3 protein gets one entry after TCRdb re-called the 5' RACE reads with MiXCR. The sample lists 300,000 or so distinct CDR3 sequences, around 15% seen once, with roughly 23% in the top ten. Study outcomes and limitations: CD4+ contracting clones lay mainly in CM and EM, CD8+ ones in EMRA. The study detected some responding clones in pre-infection memory, suggesting cross-reactive memory joined. Specificity for SARS-CoV-2 was not confirmed among the second-wave clones peaking on day 37.

This clonotype came up a few times. Its target is unknown. Trimming at V came to 4 bases and at J to 5 bases, leaving 4 bases not matched to a gene. The CDR3 length is 15 residues. CDR1 is MNHEY and CDR2 is SVGAGI in the germline V gene. The receptor was derived from a man aged 18 to 35 who had mild COVID-19 (a few samples of this study predate the infection). Cell type and time point are not known. This chain links TRBV6-5 with TRBJ1-6; 8 nucleotides align to TRBD1. The specimen was PBMCs or a T cell subset sorted from them (not recorded which). This CDR3 reads CASSSPTGDNSPLHF. In DNA, the CDR3 is TGTGCCAGCAGTTCCCCGACAGGGGATAATTCACCCCTCCACTTT.